Below, one T cell receptor beta chain is given with its context. This record belongs to a study of blood T cell repertoires in COVID-19. Study-wide context: Samples representing acute and convalescent COVID-19 were sourced from the United States, Italy and Spain. Sources were T cells, B-cell-depleted T cells, or PBMCs; the material itself was cDNA or gDNA.

Source study methods: Estimation of nucleated cell counts relied on the amplification of reference gene primers. Using immunoSEQ multiplex PCR, the repertoire was profiled, and TCRdb retains in-frame clones only, with some absent. V and J calls and clone size are as listed in that table; D and trimming were resolved from the DNA. Here the sample spans 75,000 to 80,000 clones, roughly 90% being singletons. The germline gives CDR1 SGHNT, CDR2 YENEEA. V was shortened by 6 bases and J by 4 bases, with 25 bases between the two germline ends. CDR3 length: 17 residues. The origin of this receptor is a human donor in a cohort sampled during active COVID-19. What was sequenced was peripheral blood. The chain recombines TRBV11-3 with TRBJ2-7; weak D call: TRBD2 (6 bases). CDR3 residues: CASSPAIGRRGKYEQYF. Here the CDR3 DNA reads TGTGCCAGCAGTCCGGCAATCGGGAGACGGGGAAAGTACGAGCAGTACTTC.